This entry concerns a single TCR beta chain. Its antigen is undetermined. The authors prepared the TCRbeta library with unique molecular identifiers. TCRdb reanalysed the PCR reads using MiXCR and keeps one entry per CDR3 protein. Found here are about 200,000 distinct CDR3 sequences, about 6.6% of them singletons; the top ten hold just over 5.5%. The data originate from a study of T-cell reconstitution after alpha-beta-depleted transplantation in children. The J segment lost 0 bases and the V segment lost 3 bases, leaving 2 bases of the junction unmatched. Germline V gene sequence: CDR1 SEHNR, CDR2 FQNEAQ (reference sequence). The CDR3 is 15 amino acids. General study findings and limits: T-cell counts and diversity were attributed mostly to newly produced T cells one year after transplant.

The receptor was derived from a boy aged 2 to 10 with acute lymphoblastic leukemia, due to receive a stem cell transplant. V and J are TRBV7-9 and TRBJ2-3, with 8 bases that match TRBD1. The source was PBMCs, collected before TCRalphabeta/CD19-depleted stem cell transplant. DNA for the CDR3: TGTGCCAGCAGCTTCGGACAGGGTAGCACAGATACGCAGTATTTT. Translation: CASSFGQGSTDTQYF.